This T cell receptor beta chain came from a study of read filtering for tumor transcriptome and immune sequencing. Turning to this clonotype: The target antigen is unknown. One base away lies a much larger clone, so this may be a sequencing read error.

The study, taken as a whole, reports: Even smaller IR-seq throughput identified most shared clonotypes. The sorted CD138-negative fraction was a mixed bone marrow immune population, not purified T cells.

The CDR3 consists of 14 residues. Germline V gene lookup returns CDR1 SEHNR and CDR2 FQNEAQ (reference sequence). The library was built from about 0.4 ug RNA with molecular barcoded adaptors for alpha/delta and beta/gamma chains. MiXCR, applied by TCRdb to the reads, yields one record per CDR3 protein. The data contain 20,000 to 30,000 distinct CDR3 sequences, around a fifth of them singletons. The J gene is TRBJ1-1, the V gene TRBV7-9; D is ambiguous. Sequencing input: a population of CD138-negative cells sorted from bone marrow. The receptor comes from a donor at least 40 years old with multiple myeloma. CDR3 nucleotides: TGTGGCAGCAGCTTAAGAGGAGGCGGCACTGAAGCTTTCTTT. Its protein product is CGSSLRGGGTEAFF. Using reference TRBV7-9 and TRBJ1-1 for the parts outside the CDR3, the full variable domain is DTGVSQNPRHKITKRGQNVTFRCDPISEHNRLYWYRQTLGQGPEFLTYFQNEAQLEKSRLLSDRFSAERPKGSFSTLEIQRTEQGDSAMYLCGSSLRGGGTEAFFGQGTRLTVV.